This T cell receptor beta chain was observed in a study of monozygotic twins with inflammatory bowel disease. The UMIs contained a 6-nucleotide sample barcode. They were added by template switching during cDNA synthesis. TCRdb reworked the 5' RACE reads into one entry per CDR3 protein, no DNA. This repertoire comprises 200,000 to 250,000 distinct CDR3 sequences; its ten largest clones make up 7.5% to 8%. Study conclusions and caveats: T cell subtypes that differed could not be told apart.

A remark on this clonotype: What it binds is not known.

CDR3 length equals 14 residues. The V gene's germline CDR1 is SQVTM and CDR2 ANQGSEA. This clonotype was sampled from a human donor with ulcerative colitis or Crohn's disease, or a healthy co-twin of an affected twin (not recorded which). Sequenced sample: blood. J is TRBJ2-2 and V is TRBV29-1. CDR3: CSVRQSANTGELFF.